The clone carrying this T cell receptor beta chain was counted a single time. Under the authors' procedure: By means of reference gene primer amplification, nucleated cell counts were estimated. Method: immunoSEQ multiplex PCR; TCRdb's copy keeps in-frame clones and lacks some. V and J calls and clone size are as listed in that table; D and trimming were resolved from the DNA. The sample has 240,000 or so clones; approximately 84% are singletons. This specimen belongs to a study of blood T cell repertoires in COVID-19. The overall study: Acute and convalescent COVID-19 specimens originated in the United States, Italy and Spain. PBMCs, B-cell-depleted T cells, or T cells provided the cDNA or gDNA that made up the material.

The source is a woman aged 25 to 39 who had recovered from COVID-19. What was sequenced was peripheral blood.

CDR3 in amino acids: CASRPGQYYGYTF. DNA for the CDR3: TGTGCCAGCAGACCTGGACAGTACTATGGCTACACCTTC. The genes are TRBV6-6 and TRBJ1-2; weak D call: TRBD1 (6 bases). This CDR3 is 13 amino acids long. The germline V gene encodes CDR1 MNHNY and CDR2 SVGAGI (reference sequence). Trimming pared 6 bases from V and 3 bases from J, leaving 11 bases between.